This entry lists 17 T cell receptor beta chains sequenced from one sample in a study of control samples from healthy donors and cancer patients. Assay: immunoSEQ multiplex PCR; the TCRdb copy retains only in-frame clones and omits some. The table has about 84,000 clones, roughly 89% seen once. Material: blood. These receptors came from a young man in good health.

The chain carries TRBV7-2 and TRBJ2-5; TRBD1 agrees at 9 bases. CDR3 length: 16 amino acids. In germline, CDR1 is SGHTA, CDR2 FQGNSA. J gave up 2 bases and V 1 base, and 5 bases lay outside the gene matches. The CDR3 DNA reads as TGTGCCAGCAGCTTAGGTGGGGGGACAGGGCAAGAGACCCAGTACTTC. As protein: CASSLGGGTGQETQYF. The whole variable domain, filled in from reference TRBV7-2 and TRBJ2-5, reads GAGVSQSPSNKVTEKGKDVELRCDPISGHTALYWYRQSLGQGLEFLIYFQGNSAPDKSGLPSDRFSAERTGGSVSTLTIQRTQQEDSAVYLCASSLGGGTGQETQYFGPGTRLLVL.

Turning to this clone: Distinct nucleotide sequences in the sample also encode this CDR3. The CDR3: CASSETAPTIYF. In nucleotides, the CDR3 is TGTGCCAGCAGTGAAACGGCACCCACCATATATTTT. The V gene is TRBV6-1, the J gene TRBJ1-3; D gene unclear. Germline lookup yields CDR1 MNHNS and CDR2 SASEGT. The CDR3 has 12 residues. Trimming removed 2 bases from V and 9 bases from J, with 8 bases in between.

The chain employs TRBV5-1 and TRBJ1-4; 7 bases are a match to TRBD1. In germline, CDR1 is SGHRS, CDR2 YFSETQ. Germline trimming cut 0 bases from V and 8 bases from J; bases unmatched to any gene: 7. This CDR3 is built from 15 residues. The CDR3 DNA sequence: TGCGCCAGCAGCTTGGGGCCAGGGGGTATGGAAAAACTGTTTTTT. Translation: CASSLGPGGMEKLFF.

The chain carries TRBV7-9 and TRBJ1-1; D gene uncertain. The CDR3 has 14 amino acids. Germline V lookup: CDR1 SEHNR, CDR2 FQNEAQ (reference sequence). V lost 2 bases and J lost 3, with 10 bases in between. CDR3 bases: TGTGCCAGCAGCTTAACAGACGGATACACTGAAGCTTTCTTT. Amino acids: CASSLTDGYTEAFF.

The rearrangement joins TRBV2 to TRBJ2-3; no firm D call. Trimming shortened V by 7 bases and J by 2 bases, and 4 bases separated the two germline ends. The CDR3 spans 11 residues. The germline gives CDR1 SNHLY, CDR2 FYNNEI. The CDR3 reads CASTVTDTQYF. Written as DNA, the CDR3 is TGTGCCAGCACGGTCACAGATACGCAGTATTTT.

V and J are TRBV7-6 and TRBJ1-3; D gene uncertain. V dropped 2 bases and J dropped 3 bases, with 14 bases sitting between them. Germline V gene sequence: CDR1 SGHVS, CDR2 FNYEAQ. The CDR3 covers 16 residues. The CDR3 here is CASSLSATGVGNTIYF. CDR3 nucleotides: TGTGCCAGCAGCTTATCGGCCACCGGGGTTGGAAACACCATATATTTT.

The V and J genes are TRBV11-2 and TRBJ1-1, with D perhaps matching TRBD1 (5 bases). CDR3 length: 12 residues. The germline gives CDR1 SGHAT, CDR2 FQNNGV. Trimming took 4 bases from V and 7 from J, leaving 10 bases between them. The CDR3 loop reads CASSSQGIEAFF. DNA for the CDR3: TGTGCCAGCAGCTCCCAGGGTATTGAAGCTTTCTTT.

This clone was detected a few times. The chain is built from TRBV29-1 and TRBJ1-1; perhaps TRBD1 as D (5 bases). The CDR3 has 14 amino acids. The V end lost 3 bases, the J end lost 0 bases, and 11 bases lay between the germline ends. Germline lookup yields CDR1 SQVTM and CDR2 ANQGSEA. CDR3 in DNA: TGCAGCGTTGACGGGTGGGGCTTGAACACTGAAGCTTTCTTT. This translates into CSVDGWGLNTEAFF.

The rearrangement uses TRBV4-1 and TRBJ2-3; possibly TRBD2 for D (6 bases). The CDR3 is 16 amino acids. Trimming stripped 1 base from V and 4 bases from J, with 15 bases between. Germline V gives CDR1 MGHRA, CDR2 YSYEKL. The CDR3: CASSQAPGGGSDTQYF. CDR3 bases: TGCGCCAGCAGCCAAGCGCCCGGGGGAGGCTCAGATACGCAGTATTTT.

The gene calls are TRBV5-4 and TRBJ2-5; D is unresolved. Per germline, CDR1 SGHNT and CDR2 YYREEE (reference sequence). Trimming cost V 0 bases and J 0 bases, with 9 bases left between them. The CDR3 sequence is 15 residues long. CDR3 sequence reads: CASSLEAANQETQYF. The CDR3 region has the DNA TGTGCCAGCAGCTTGGAGGCAGCGAACCAAGAGACCCAGTACTTC.

V usage is TRBV4-1 and J usage is TRBJ1-2; D remains ambiguous. Germline CDR1 and CDR2: MGHRA and YSYEKL. The CDR3 length is 15 residues. The germline V and J ends were trimmed by 0 bases and 2 bases, with 10 bases remaining between them. CDR3: CASSQDPDGNYGYTF. The CDR3 coding sequence is TGCGCCAGCAGCCAAGATCCGGACGGAAACTATGGCTACACCTTC.

V usage is TRBV7-2 and J usage is TRBJ1-4, with a tentative D call TRBD1 (5 bases). The germline gives CDR1 SGHTA, CDR2 FQGNSA. The CDR3 covers 14 residues. Deletions cut 2 bases from V and 7 bases from J, with 11 bases between. CDR3 nucleotide sequence: TGTGCCAGCAGCTTATCAGGGTCTGGTGAAAAACTGTTTTTT. Translation gives CASSLSGSGEKLFF.

V and J are TRBV27 and TRBJ1-1; TRBD1 aligns across 10 bases. The CDR3 runs 17 residues. J was trimmed by 0 bases and V by 3 bases; bases with no gene match: 7. In germline, CDR1 is MNHEY, CDR2 SMNVEV (reference sequence). This chain's CDR3 is CASSFPPGTGVNTEAFF. For the CDR3, the DNA is TGTGCCAGCAGTTTCCCCCCCGGGACAGGGGTGAACACTGAAGCTTTCTTT.

The genes are TRBV5-1 and TRBJ1-3; 12 positions agree with TRBD1. CDR1 SGHRS and CDR2 YFSETQ come from the germline V gene. The V gene end was trimmed by 4 bases and the J gene end by 2 bases; junction bases not matched to a gene: 10. This CDR3 contains 18 residues. The CDR3, as DNA: TGCGCCAGCAGCCCTACCCCGGGACAGGGGGCTCCTGGAAACACCATATATTTT. Its translation is CASSPTPGQGAPGNTIYF.

V usage is TRBV28 and J usage is TRBJ1-2; TRBD1 agrees at 12 bases. This CDR3 comprises 16 residues. CDR1 and CDR2 (germline): MDHEN, SYDVKM. The V gene end was trimmed by 6 bases and the J gene end by 4 bases; junction bases not matched to a gene: 9. DNA for the CDR3: TGTGCCAGCAGCATGGGACAGGGGGCGCGCAGCTATGGCTACACCTTC. It yields the protein CASSMGQGARSYGYTF.

In the case of this clone: A read error is likely, as this CDR3 ends without the conserved phenylalanine or tryptophan. V gene TRBV18 combines with J gene TRBJ1-2; weak D call: TRBD1 (6 bases). Germline-derived CDR1 and CDR2 are KGHSH and LQKENI. The CDR3 is made up of 14 amino acids. Trimming shortened V by 6 bases and J by 0 bases, and 11 bases separated the two germline ends. The DNA of the CDR3 is TGTGCCAGCTCCCCCGGGACAACTAACTATGGCTACACCCTC. This sequence encodes CASSPGTTNYGYTL.

This chain links TRBV9 with TRBJ2-1; TRBD1 might be the D (6 bases). Germline V CDR1 and CDR2: SGDLS, YYNGEE. This CDR3 contains 15 residues. Trimming shortened V by 5 bases and J by 8 bases, and 20 bases separated the two germline ends. The CDR3 nucleotides are TGTGCCAGCAGACCTGGGACATGGGGTCTGGATGAGCAGTTCTTC. Protein: CASRPGTWGLDEQFF.